Below, 3 T cell receptor beta chains from the same sample are listed, as sequenced in a study of response to subunit inactivated influenza vaccine. TCRdb redid the calling of the RT-PCR reads with MiXCR, one entry per CDR3 protein. In the table there are roughly 760,000 distinct CDR3 sequences, 21% of which are singletons. Sequenced material: PBMCs from blood, taken roughly 5 days after vaccination. All receptors derive from a man aged 45-60 years who received an inactivated influenza vaccine.

This clonotype was seen more than once but under ten times. The chain uses TRBV5-1 and TRBJ2-7; D is unclear. Deletions cut 0 bases from V and 0 bases from J, with 4 bases between. The CDR3 is 13 residues long. In germline, CDR1 is SGHRS, CDR2 YFSETQ. The CDR3 is CASSLDVSYEQYF. The CDR3 region has the DNA TGCGCCAGCAGCTTGGATGTCTCCTACGAGCAGTACTTC.

This clonotype was detected only a few times. J is TRBJ2-4 and V is TRBV4-3; D possibly corresponds to TRBD2 (7 bases). V lost 2 bases to trimming and J lost 7 bases, with 18 bases between them. This CDR3 contains 16 residues. Germline CDR1 reads LGHNA; CDR2 reads YSLEER. This CDR3 is CASSQISGGRQNIQYF. As DNA, the CDR3 is TGCGCCAGCAGCCAAATTTCCGGGGGGCGCCAGAACATTCAGTACTTC.

V gene TRBV5-1 combines with J gene TRBJ2-3; D tentatively fits TRBD1 or TRBD2 (5 bases each). The V gene's germline CDR1 is SGHRS and CDR2 YFSETQ. Trimming stripped 4 bases from V and 0 bases from J, with 12 bases between. The CDR3 has 15 amino acids. The CDR3 here is CASSNQGASTDTQYF. The CDR3 DNA sequence: TGCGCCAGCAGCAATCAGGGAGCTAGCACAGATACGCAGTATTTT.